A single sample is the source of the 6 T cell receptor beta chains below, sequenced in a study of regulatory T cells in long-lasting Graves disease. Time point here: persistent/refractory GD, antithyroid drugs over 5 years with positive TRAb. Preparation of the TCR library used RNA extracted from PBMCs. iRepertoire HTBI primers and Arm-PCR of CDR3 regions built TCR beta libraries. TCRdb re-called the multiplex PCR reads through MiXCR, storing one row per CDR3 protein. The repertoire holds a few hundred thousand distinct CDR3 sequences, with about 20% as singletons. Sequencing used peripheral blood mononuclear cells (PBMCs), obtained when the disease was refractory, from a patient treated with antithyroid drugs. Receptors originate from a female donor with Graves disease.

This chain uses TRBV12-3 or TRBV12-4 with TRBJ2-2, with TRBD2 matching over 7 bases. The trim removed 7 bases at V and 3 bases at J, leaving 8 bases unmatched. This CDR3 region has 15 residues. The CDR3 region has the DNA TGTGCCAGCAACTGGGGCGGGAGTGACACCGGGGAGCTGTTTTTT. The encoded protein is CASNWGGSDTGELFF.

This clonotype has a count of ten or more. The chain joins TRBV12-3 or TRBV12-4 to TRBJ2-5; D possibly corresponds to TRBD1 (5 bases). V lost 6 bases and J lost 3, with 11 bases in between. This CDR3 is built from 13 residues. This chain's CDR3 is CASRALGEETQYF. The CDR3, as DNA: TGTGCCAGCAGGGCATTAGGGGAAGAGACCCAGTACTTC.

Comments on this clonotype: A clone one base away is much larger, so this may be a read error. This rearrangement joins TRBV2 to TRBJ1-4, with 7 bases lining up with TRBD1. The germline V gene encodes CDR1 SNHLY and CDR2 FYNNEI. The CDR3 is 14 residues long. CDR3 DNA sequence: TGTGTCAGCAGCGCAGGGGGGATCGATGAAAAACTGTTTTTT. It specifies CVSSAGGIDEKLFF.

This clonotype was seen repeatedly, ten times or more. CDR3 region: CASSLFVGREQYF. The CDR3 nucleotides read TGTGCCAGCAGTTTATTCGTAGGGCGGGAGCAGTACTTC. The chain joins TRBV28 to TRBJ2-7; D gene uncertain. The germline gives CDR1 MDHEN, CDR2 SYDVKM. Deletions cut 1 base from V and 7 bases from J, with 11 bases between. The CDR3 contains 13 residues.

Note on this clonotype: Given a much more abundant clone one base away, this may be a read error. In this CDR3 the conserved last residue, phenylalanine or tryptophan, is missing, so a read error is likely. The chain carries TRBV28 and TRBJ1-2, with D hard to call. Germline V gene sequence: CDR1 MDHEN, CDR2 SYDVKM. The CDR3 is 15 amino acids. Trimming pared 6 bases from V and 5 bases from J, leaving 19 bases between. The chain's CDR3 is CASSLGGGIRYGYTL. The CDR3 DNA sequence: TGTGCCAGCAGCCTAGGTGGCGGGATTCGGTATGGCTACACCCTC.

This clonotype was observed many times. The chain joins TRBV12-3 or TRBV12-4 to TRBJ2-5; 7 positions match TRBD1. This CDR3 region has 12 residues. Trimming at V came to 6 bases and at J to 5 bases, leaving 3 bases not matched to a gene. CDR3 sequence reads: CASSRGSETQYF. The DNA of the CDR3 is TGTGCCAGCAGCAGGGGGTCGGAGACCCAGTACTTC.